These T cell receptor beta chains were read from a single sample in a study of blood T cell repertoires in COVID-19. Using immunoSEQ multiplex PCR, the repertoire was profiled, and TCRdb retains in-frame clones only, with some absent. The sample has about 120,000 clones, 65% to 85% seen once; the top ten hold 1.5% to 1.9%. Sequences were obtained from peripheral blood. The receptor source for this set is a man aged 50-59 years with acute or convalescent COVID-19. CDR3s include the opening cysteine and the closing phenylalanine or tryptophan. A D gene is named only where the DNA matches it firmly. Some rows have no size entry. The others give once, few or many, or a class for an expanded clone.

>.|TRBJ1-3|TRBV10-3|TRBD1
TGTGCCATGAAGACAGGGGGAAACACCATATATTTT
CAMKTGGNTIYF
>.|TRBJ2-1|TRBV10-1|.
TGCGCCAGCAGTGAGTCCAGGGGCCCTACTTACAATGAGCAGTTCTTC
CASSESRGPTYNEQFF
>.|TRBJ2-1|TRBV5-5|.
TGTGCCAGCAGCTACGCCGGGAATTCTGAGCAGTTCTTC
CASSYAGNSEQFF
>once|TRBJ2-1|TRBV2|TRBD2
TGTGCCAGCAGTACCCGGACTAGCGGAGTAAGGAATGAGCAGTTCTTC
CASSTRTSGVRNEQFF
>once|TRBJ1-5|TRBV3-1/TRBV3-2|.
TGTGCCAGCAGCCGGGGCCTTAATCAGCCCCAGCATTTT
CASSRGLNQPQHF
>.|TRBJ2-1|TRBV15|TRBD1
TGTGCCACCAGCAGAGTTACAGGGGGCTGGGATGAGCAGTTCTTC
CATSRVTGGWDEQFF
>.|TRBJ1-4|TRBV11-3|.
TGTGCCAGCAGTCGACAACCTGGGGAAAAACTGTTTTTT
CASSRQPGEKLFF
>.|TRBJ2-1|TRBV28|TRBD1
TGTGCCAGCAGTTTCGCCTGGACAGGGTCCTACAATGAGCAGTTCTTC
CASSFAWTGSYNEQFF
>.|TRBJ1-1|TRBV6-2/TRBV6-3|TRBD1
TGTGCCAGCAGTTACTCGCAACAGGGGGGCACTGAAGCTTTCTTT
CASSYSQQGGTEAFF
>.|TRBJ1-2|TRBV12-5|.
TGTGCTAGTGCCTCAATCGCGGGGTACGGCTATGGCTACACCTTC
CASASIAGYGYGYTF
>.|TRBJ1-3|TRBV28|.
TGTGCCAGCAGTTCGGAGGGGACCCCCAGAAACACCATATATTTT
CASSSEGTPRNTIYF
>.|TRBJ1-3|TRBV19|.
TGTGCCAGTAGCCCTGGGGGCCTTAAGAACCCTGGAAACACCATATATTTT
CASSPGGLKNPGNTIYF
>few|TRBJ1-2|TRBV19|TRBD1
TGTGCCAGTAGTATAGACCCGGGACAGCACTATGGCTACACCTTC
CASSIDPGQHYGYTF
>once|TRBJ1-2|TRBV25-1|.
TGTGCCAGCAGTGAAGAGGGCAGGGGCTATGGCTACACCTTC
CASSEEGRGYGYTF
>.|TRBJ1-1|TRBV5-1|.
TGCGCCAGCAGCTTGGCGCGGGGCCAGAACACTGAAGCTTTCTTT
CASSLARGQNTEAFF
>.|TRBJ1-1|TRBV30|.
TGTGCCTGGAGTCCCCAGACTATCATGAACACTGAAGCTTTCTTT
CAWSPQTIMNTEAFF
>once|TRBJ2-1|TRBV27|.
TGTGCCAGCAGTCCACAGGGCCCCAATGAGCAGTTCTTC
CASSPQGPNEQFF